The sequence of this TCR beta chain was determined in a study of vaccination and CD4 T cells after COVID-19. Cultured CD4+ T-cell DNA underwent Oncomine TCR Beta short-read sequencing. TCRdb re-called the PCR reads with MiXCR, one entry per CDR3 protein. This table has more than 9,500 distinct CDR3 sequences, about 37% appearing once. Treatment defined: 10-day PBMC culture with coronavirus spike peptide pools or control peptides (ViraFEST assay). Notes on this clonotype: Its antigen is currently unknown.

CDR1 and CDR2 (germline): ENHRY, SYGVKD. Trimming took off 4 bases at V and 1 base at J, with 10 bases between the two ends. The CDR3 runs to 14 residues. The rearrangement uses TRBV10-3 and TRBJ1-1; a weak D match, TRBD1 (5 bases). What was sequenced was cultured CD4+ T cells from blood. The clonotype was recovered from a human donor with COVID-19. The CDR3 nucleotides are TGTGCCATCAGTGGGGGGACCGCGAACACTGAAGCTTTCTTT. It encodes CAISGGTANTEAFF.